The clone carrying this T cell receptor (beta chain) was counted at least ten times. The CDR3 covers 16 residues. Trimming removed 5 bases at V and 5 bases at J, with 21 bases between. Per the germline V gene, CDR1 is MNHEY and CDR2 is SVGEGT. Ophthalmopathy patients had Clinical Activity Score at least 3, NOSPECS grade at least 4, duration under 3 months. Fresh 10 ml peripheral blood yielded PBMCs. This record comes from a study of T cells in Graves' hyperthyroidism and ophthalmopathy. RNA transcripts gave rise to amplified TCR beta CDR3 regions. The TCR CDR3 first-round RT-PCR relied on the HTBI primer set. TCRdb fed the multiplex PCR reads into MiXCR, producing one record per CDR3 protein. The sample has fewer than 350,000 distinct CDR3 sequences; around 18% are singletons.

J is TRBJ1-2 and V is TRBV6-2 or TRBV6-3, with D possibly being TRBD1 (6 bases). The origin of this receptor is a woman between 40 and 55 years old with Graves' ophthalmopathy. The sample was blood. DNA of the CDR3: TGTGCCAGCAGTCCCATCTCCCGGACAGAAGGATATGGCTACACCTTC. It is translated as CASSPISRTEGYGYTF.